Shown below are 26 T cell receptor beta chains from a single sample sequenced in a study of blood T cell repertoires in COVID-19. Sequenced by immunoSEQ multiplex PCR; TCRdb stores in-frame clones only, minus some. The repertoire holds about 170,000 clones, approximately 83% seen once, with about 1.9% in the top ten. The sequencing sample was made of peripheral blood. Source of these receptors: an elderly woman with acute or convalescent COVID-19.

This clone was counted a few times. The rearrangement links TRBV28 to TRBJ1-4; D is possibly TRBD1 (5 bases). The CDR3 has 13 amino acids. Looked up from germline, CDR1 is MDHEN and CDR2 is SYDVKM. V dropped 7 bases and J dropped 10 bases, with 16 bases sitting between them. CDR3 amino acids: CASNQGSWGKLFF. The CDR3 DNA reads TGTGCCAGCAATCAGGGCTCTTGGGGAAAACTGTTTTTT.

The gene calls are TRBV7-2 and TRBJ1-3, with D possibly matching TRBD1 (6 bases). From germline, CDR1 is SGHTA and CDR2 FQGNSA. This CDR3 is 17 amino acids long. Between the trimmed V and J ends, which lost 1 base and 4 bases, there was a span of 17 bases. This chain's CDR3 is CASSLEGTGNLGNTIYF. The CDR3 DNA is TGTGCCAGCAGCTTAGAGGGAACAGGGAACCTCGGAAACACCATATATTTT.

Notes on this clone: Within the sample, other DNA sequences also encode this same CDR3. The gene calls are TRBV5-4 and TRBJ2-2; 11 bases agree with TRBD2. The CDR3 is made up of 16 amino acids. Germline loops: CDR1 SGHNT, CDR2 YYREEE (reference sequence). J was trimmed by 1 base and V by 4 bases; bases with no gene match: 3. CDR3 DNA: TGTGCCAGCAGCAGAGGACTAGCGGGGAACACCGGGGAGCTGTTTTTT. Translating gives CASSRGLAGNTGELFF.

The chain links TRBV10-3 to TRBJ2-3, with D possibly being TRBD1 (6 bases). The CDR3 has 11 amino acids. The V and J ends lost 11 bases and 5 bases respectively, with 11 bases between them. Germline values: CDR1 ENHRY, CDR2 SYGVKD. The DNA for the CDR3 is TGTGCCGTACAACAGGGAGATACGCAGTATTTT. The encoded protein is CAVQQGDTQYF.

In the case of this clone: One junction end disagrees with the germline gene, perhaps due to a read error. The DNA for the CDR3 is TGTGCCAGCAGTGACTCAAGACTCCCCCAAGAGACCCAGTACTTC. Translating gives CASSDSRLPQETQYF. The chain employs TRBV6-5 and TRBJ2-5, with D uncertain. The CDR3 runs to 15 residues. The germline V gene has CDR1 MNHEY and CDR2 SVGAGI.

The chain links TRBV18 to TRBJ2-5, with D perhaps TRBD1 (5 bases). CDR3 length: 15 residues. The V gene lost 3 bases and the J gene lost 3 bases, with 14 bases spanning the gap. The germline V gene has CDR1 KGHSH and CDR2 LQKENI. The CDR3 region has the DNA TGTGCCAGCTCACCCGACTTTGGCAGGGAAGAGACCCAGTACTTC. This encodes CASSPDFGREETQYF.

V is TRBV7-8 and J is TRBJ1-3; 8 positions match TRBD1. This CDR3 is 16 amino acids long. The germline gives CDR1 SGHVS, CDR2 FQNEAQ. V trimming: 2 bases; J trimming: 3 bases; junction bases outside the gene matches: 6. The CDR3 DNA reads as TGTGCCAGCAGCTTATTGACAGGGGAGAGTGGAAACACCATATATTTT. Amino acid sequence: CASSLLTGESGNTIYF.

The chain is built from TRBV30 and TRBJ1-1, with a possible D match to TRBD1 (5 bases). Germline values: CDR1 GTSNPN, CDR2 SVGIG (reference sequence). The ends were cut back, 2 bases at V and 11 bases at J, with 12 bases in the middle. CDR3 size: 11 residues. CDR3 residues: CAWSLGGTAFF. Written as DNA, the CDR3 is TGTGCCTGGAGTTTAGGAGGGACGGCTTTCTTT.

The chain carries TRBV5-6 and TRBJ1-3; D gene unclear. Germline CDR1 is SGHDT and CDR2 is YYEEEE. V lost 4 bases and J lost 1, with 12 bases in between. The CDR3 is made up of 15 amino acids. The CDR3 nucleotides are TGTGCCAGCAGCCCCTTGACGGGGTCTGGAAACACCATATATTTT. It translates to CASSPLTGSGNTIYF. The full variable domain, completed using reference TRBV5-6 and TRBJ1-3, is DAGVTQSPTHLIKTRGQQVTLRCSPKSGHDTVSWYQQALGQGPQFIFQYYEEEERQRGNFPDRFSGHQFPNYSSELNVNALLLGDSALYLCASSPLTGSGNTIYFGEGSWLTVV.

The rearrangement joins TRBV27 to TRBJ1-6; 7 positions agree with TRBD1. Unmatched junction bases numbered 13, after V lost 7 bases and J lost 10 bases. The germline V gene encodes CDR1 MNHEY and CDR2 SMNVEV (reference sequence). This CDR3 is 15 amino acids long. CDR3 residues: CASKRGQRESSPLHF. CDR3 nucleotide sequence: TGTGCCAGCAAACGGGGACAGCGAGAGAGCTCACCCCTCCACTTT.

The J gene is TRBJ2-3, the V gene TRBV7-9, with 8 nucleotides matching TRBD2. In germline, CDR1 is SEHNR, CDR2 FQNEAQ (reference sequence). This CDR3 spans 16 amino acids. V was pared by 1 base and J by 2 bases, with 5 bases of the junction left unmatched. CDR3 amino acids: CASSLGAGGITDTQYF. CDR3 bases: TGTGCCAGCAGCTTAGGGGCGGGGGGAATCACAGATACGCAGTATTTT. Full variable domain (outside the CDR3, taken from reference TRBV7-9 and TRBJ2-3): DTGVSQNPRHKITKRGQNVTFRCDPISEHNRLYWYRQTLGQGPEFLTYFQNEAQLEKSRLLSDRFSAERPKGSFSTLEIQRTEQGDSAMYLCASSLGAGGITDTQYFGPGTRLTVL.

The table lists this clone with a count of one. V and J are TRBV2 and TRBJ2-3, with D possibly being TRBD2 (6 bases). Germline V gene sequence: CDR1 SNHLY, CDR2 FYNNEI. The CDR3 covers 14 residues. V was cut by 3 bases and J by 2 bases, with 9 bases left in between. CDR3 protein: CASSERDFTDTQYF. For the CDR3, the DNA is TGTGCCAGCAGTGAGCGGGATTTCACAGATACGCAGTATTTT.

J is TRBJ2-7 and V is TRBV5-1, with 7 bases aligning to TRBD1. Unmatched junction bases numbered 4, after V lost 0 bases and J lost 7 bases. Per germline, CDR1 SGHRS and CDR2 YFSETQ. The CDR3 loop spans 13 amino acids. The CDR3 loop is CASSLGDSEEQYF. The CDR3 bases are TGCGCCAGCAGCTTGGGGGACAGCGAAGAGCAGTACTTC.

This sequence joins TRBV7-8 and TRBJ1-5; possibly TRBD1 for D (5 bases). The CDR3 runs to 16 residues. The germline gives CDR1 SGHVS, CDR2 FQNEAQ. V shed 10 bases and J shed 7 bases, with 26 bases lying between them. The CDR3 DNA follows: TGTGCCACCGCCCCCGGGGGGGTCTACTCTCGACAGCCCCAGCATTTT. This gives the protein CATAPGGVYSRQPQHF.

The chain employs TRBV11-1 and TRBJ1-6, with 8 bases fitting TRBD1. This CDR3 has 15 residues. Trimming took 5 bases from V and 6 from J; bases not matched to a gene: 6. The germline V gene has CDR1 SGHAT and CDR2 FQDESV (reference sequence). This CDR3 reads CASSIRTGINSPLHF. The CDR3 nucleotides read TGTGCCAGCAGCATTAGGACAGGGATTAATTCACCCCTCCACTTT.

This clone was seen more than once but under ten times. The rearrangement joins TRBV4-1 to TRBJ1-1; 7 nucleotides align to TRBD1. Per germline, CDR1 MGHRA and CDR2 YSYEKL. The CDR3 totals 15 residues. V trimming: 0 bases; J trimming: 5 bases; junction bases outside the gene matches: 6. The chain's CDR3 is CASSQDKRGRTEAFF. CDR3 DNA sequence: TGCGCCAGCAGCCAAGATAAAAGGGGGCGGACTGAAGCTTTCTTT.

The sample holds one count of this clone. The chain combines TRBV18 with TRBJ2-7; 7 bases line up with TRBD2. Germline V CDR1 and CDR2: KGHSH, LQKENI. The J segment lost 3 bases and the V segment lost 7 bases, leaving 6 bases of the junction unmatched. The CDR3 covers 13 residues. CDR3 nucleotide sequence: TGTGCCAGCTGCTTTGGGAGGGACTACGAGCAGTACTTC. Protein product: CASCFGRDYEQYF.

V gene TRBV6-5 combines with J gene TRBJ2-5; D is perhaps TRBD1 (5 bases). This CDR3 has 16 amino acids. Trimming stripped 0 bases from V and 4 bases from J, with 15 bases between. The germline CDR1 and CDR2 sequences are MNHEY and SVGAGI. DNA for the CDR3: TGTGCCAGCAGTTACTCAGGCAGGGAAAGGGGAGAGACCCAGTACTTC. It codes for CASSYSGRERGETQYF.

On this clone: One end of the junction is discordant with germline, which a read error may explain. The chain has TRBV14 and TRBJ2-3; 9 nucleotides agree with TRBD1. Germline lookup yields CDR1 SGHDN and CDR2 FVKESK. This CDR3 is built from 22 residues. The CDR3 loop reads CASSQGPRGEGTGLVSTHTQYF. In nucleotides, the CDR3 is TGTGCCAGCAGCCAAGGGCCCAGGGGGGAGGGGACAGGGTTAGTCAGCACACATACGCAGTATTTT.

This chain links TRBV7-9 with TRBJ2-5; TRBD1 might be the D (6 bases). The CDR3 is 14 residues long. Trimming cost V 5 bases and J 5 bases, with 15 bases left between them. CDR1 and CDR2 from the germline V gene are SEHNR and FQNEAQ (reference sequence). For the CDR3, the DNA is TGTGCCAGCAGCCCCACTGGGGGCCCTGAGACCCAGTACTTC. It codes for CASSPTGGPETQYF.

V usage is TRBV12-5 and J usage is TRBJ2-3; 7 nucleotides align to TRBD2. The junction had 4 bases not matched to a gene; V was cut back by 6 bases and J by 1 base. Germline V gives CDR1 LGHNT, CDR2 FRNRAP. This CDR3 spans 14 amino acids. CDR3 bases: TGTGCTAGTGGCAAGGGACTACGCACAGATACGCAGTATTTT. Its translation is CASGKGLRTDTQYF.

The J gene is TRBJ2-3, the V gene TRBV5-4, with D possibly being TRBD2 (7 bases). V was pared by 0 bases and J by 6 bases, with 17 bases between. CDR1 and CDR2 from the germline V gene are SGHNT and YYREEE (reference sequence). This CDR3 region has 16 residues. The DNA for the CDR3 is TGTGCCAGCAGCTTGGATCTCGGGGGGCCAACCGATACGCAGTATTTT. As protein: CASSLDLGGPTDTQYF.

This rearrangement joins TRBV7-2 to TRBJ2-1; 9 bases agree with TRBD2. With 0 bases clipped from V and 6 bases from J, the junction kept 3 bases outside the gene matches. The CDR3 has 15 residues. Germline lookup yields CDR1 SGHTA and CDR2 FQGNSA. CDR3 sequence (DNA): TGTGCCAGCAGCTTAGCGGGACTAGCAGCCAATGAGCAGTTCTTC. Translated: CASSLAGLAANEQFF.

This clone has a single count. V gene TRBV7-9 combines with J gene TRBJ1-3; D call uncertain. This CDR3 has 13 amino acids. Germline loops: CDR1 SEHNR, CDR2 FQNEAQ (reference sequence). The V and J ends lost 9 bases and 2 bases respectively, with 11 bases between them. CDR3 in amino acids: CASTGGPGNTIYF. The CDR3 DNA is TGTGCCAGTACCGGCGGTCCTGGAAACACCATATATTTT.

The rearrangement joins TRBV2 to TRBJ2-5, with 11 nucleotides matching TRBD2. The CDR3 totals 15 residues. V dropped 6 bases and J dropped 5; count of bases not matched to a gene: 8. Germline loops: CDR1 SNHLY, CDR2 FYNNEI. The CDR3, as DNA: TGTGCCAGCAGATTACTAGCGGGAGTAGGGGAGACCCAGTACTTC. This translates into CASRLLAGVGETQYF.

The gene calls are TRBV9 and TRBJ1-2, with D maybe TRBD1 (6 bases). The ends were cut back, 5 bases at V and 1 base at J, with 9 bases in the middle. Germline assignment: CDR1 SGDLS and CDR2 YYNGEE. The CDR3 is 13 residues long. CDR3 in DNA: TGTGCCAGCAGTTACAGGGATAACTATGGCTACACCTTC. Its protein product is CASSYRDNYGYTF.